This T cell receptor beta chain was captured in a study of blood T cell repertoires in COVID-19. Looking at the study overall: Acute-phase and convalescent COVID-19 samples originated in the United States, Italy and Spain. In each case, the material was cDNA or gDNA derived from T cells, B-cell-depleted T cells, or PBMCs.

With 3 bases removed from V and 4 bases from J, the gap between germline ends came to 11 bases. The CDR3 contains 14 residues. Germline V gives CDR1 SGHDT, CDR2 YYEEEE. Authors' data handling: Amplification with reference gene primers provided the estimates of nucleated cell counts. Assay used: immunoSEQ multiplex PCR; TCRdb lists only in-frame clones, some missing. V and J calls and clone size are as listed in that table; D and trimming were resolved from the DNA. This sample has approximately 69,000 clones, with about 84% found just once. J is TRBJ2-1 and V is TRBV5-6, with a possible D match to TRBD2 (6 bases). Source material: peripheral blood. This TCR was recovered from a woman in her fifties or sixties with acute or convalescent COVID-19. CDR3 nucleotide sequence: TGTGCCAGCAGCTGGGGGACTTTATACAATGAGCAGTTCTTC. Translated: CASSWGTLYNEQFF.